The 27 T cell receptor beta chains listed next were all sequenced from one sample in a study of shared clonotypes between healthy human individuals. CD45RO negativity and positive selection for CCR7 defined naive CD8 cells, a population that excluded terminally differentiated effector memory CD45RA+ cells. The repertoire was sequenced with immunoSEQ multiplex PCR; TCRdb's copy has only in-frame clones and lacks some. The profile shows 2 million or so clones, about 95% of them singletons. The material sequenced was naive CD8+ T cells sorted from blood. The receptors originated from a man aged 18 to 35 in good health.

This chain connects TRBV4-1 to TRBJ2-3; D possibly matches TRBD1 or TRBD2 (5 bases each). V was cut by 2 bases and J by 2 bases, with 11 bases left in between. The CDR3 has 15 residues. Germline V lookup: CDR1 MGHRA, CDR2 YSYEKL. CDR3 DNA: TGCGCCAGCAGCCAACCGATCGGGGCCACAGATACGCAGTATTTT. Residues: CASSQPIGATDTQYF.

The chain uses TRBV7-9 and TRBJ1-1; tentatively, D is TRBD1 (6 bases). Per germline, CDR1 SEHNR and CDR2 FQNEAQ (reference sequence). The V end lost 5 bases, the J end lost 5 bases, and 15 bases lay between the germline ends. The CDR3 extends over 14 amino acids. The CDR3, as DNA: TGTGCCAGCAGCCTCGGACAGCTATTTACTGAAGCTTTCTTT. Translation gives CASSLGQLFTEAFF. The full variable domain, its missing parts supplied by reference TRBV7-9 and TRBJ1-1, is DTGVSQNPRHKITKRGQNVTFRCDPISEHNRLYWYRQTLGQGPEFLTYFQNEAQLEKSRLLSDRFSAERPKGSFSTLEIQRTEQGDSAMYLCASSLGQLFTEAFFGQGTRLTVV.

This chain uses TRBV7-8 with TRBJ2-2, with TRBD2 identical over 7 bases. The ends lost 1 base at V and 2 bases at J; junction bases unmatched: 10. The germline CDR1 and CDR2 sequences are SGHVS and FQNEAQ. This CDR3 contains 18 residues. Here the CDR3 reads CASSLVASGGLNTGELFF. The CDR3 bases are TGTGCCAGCAGCTTAGTGGCTAGCGGAGGGCTAAACACCGGGGAGCTGTTTTTT.

This clone has only one observation. The chain couples TRBV7-8 to TRBJ2-7; unclear D gene. This CDR3 is 14 amino acids long. Germline lookup yields CDR1 SGHVS and CDR2 FQNEAQ. V was pared by 5 bases and J by 3 bases, with 14 bases between. The CDR3 sequence is CASSLEGFNYEQYF. CDR3 bases: TGTGCCAGCAGCCTAGAAGGGTTTAACTACGAGCAGTACTTC.

The chain recombines TRBV10-1 with TRBJ1-6, with TRBD1 matching over 7 bases. Looked up from germline, CDR1 is WNHNN and CDR2 is SYGVQD (reference sequence). Trimming removed 7 bases from V and 3 bases from J; junction bases left unmatched: 12. This CDR3 has 17 residues. CDR3 nucleotides: TGCGCCAGCAACAAGTTAGGGGGCGAACTCTATAATTCACCCCTCCACTTT. It yields the protein CASNKLGGELYNSPLHF.

The chain is built from TRBV4-1 and TRBJ1-1; a possible D gene is TRBD1 (6 bases). Trimming left V 2 bases short and J 1 base short, with 11 bases between. This CDR3 has 15 amino acids. The germline gives CDR1 MGHRA, CDR2 YSYEKL. CDR3 residues: CASSQQSGANTEAFF. In DNA, the CDR3 is TGCGCCAGCAGCCAACAATCAGGGGCGAACACTGAAGCTTTCTTT.

This sequence joins TRBV28 and TRBJ2-7, with 13 bases lining up with TRBD2. J gave up 4 bases and V 6 bases, and 0 bases lay outside the gene matches. Germline CDR1 is MDHEN and CDR2 is SYDVKM. This CDR3 has 13 amino acids. The CDR3 loop is CASRTSGRYEQYF. The CDR3, as DNA: TGTGCCAGCAGGACTAGCGGGAGGTACGAGCAGTACTTC. Looking up the rest from reference TRBV28 and TRBJ2-7 gives the full variable domain: DVKVTQSSRYLVKRTGEKVFLECVQDMDHENMFWYRQDPGLGLRLIYFSYDVKMKEKGDIPEGYSVSREKKERFSLILESASTNQTSMYLCASRTSGRYEQYFGPGTRLTVT.

The CDR3 is CASSRGQGDYEQYF. CDR3 coding DNA: TGCGCCAGCAGCCGAGGACAGGGGGATTACGAGCAGTACTTC. This chain links TRBV4-1 with TRBJ2-7; 10 nucleotides align to TRBD1. Germline V gives CDR1 MGHRA, CDR2 YSYEKL. Losses at the gene ends were 4 bases for V and 4 bases for J; bases not matched to a gene: 4. This CDR3 comprises 14 residues.

The gene calls are TRBV10-2 and TRBJ1-4, with D uncertain. Germline V gene sequence: CDR1 WSHSY, CDR2 SAAADI. CDR3 length: 16 residues. The V and J ends lost 2 bases and 6 bases respectively, with 16 bases between them. The chain's CDR3 is CASSEQPGPYDEKLFF. DNA for the CDR3: TGCGCCAGCAGTGAGCAGCCGGGCCCGTATGATGAAAAACTGTTTTTT.

Notes on this clone: The sample has other DNA sequences that encode this CDR3 too. The rearrangement joins TRBV7-9 to TRBJ1-1; the D is unclear. Germline V lookup: CDR1 SEHNR, CDR2 FQNEAQ (reference sequence). Trimming pared 4 bases from V and 5 bases from J, leaving 2 bases between. This CDR3 has 10 residues. CDR3 in DNA: TGTGCCAGCAGCTATACTGAAGCTTTCTTT. Translation: CASSYTEAFF.

The CDR3 spells CASSLVEGHTEAFF. The CDR3, as DNA: TGTGCCAGCAGCTTAGTCGAGGGTCACACTGAAGCTTTCTTT. This rearrangement joins TRBV11-1 to TRBJ1-1; D is ambiguous. The CDR3 length is 14 residues. Germline CDR1 and CDR2: SGHAT and FQDESV (reference sequence). With 1 base removed from V and 3 bases from J, the gap between germline ends came to 9 bases.

J is TRBJ1-5 and V is TRBV7-9, with D possibly TRBD1 on 6 matching bases. Trimming took 1 base from V and 5 from J, leaving 18 bases between them. There are 17 residues in the CDR3. Looked up from germline, CDR1 is SEHNR and CDR2 is FQNEAQ (reference sequence). CDR3 DNA sequence: TGTGCCAGCAGCTTAGAATTAGGGGGTAAAGAGGATCAGCCCCAGCATTTT. Protein: CASSLELGGKEDQPQHF.

The chain links TRBV4-3 to TRBJ2-3, with D maybe TRBD2 (5 bases). This CDR3 contains 14 residues. Per germline, CDR1 LGHNA and CDR2 YSLEER. The V end lost 4 bases, the J end lost 2 bases, and 10 bases lay between the germline ends. CDR3 sequence (DNA): TGCGCCAGCAGCCCCGGACTTCACACAGATACGCAGTATTTT. This encodes CASSPGLHTDTQYF.

The chain uses TRBV4-1 and TRBJ1-1, with a tentative D call TRBD1 (6 bases). This CDR3 is 16 amino acids long. Trimming left V 0 bases short and J 7 bases short, with 18 bases between. Germline assignment: CDR1 MGHRA and CDR2 YSYEKL. The CDR3: CASSQDLTGKTIEAFF. The CDR3 nucleotides are TGCGCCAGCAGCCAAGATTTAACAGGGAAAACAATTGAAGCTTTCTTT.

The J gene is TRBJ1-2, the V gene TRBV19; D uncertain. The CDR3 runs 14 residues. The ends were cut back, 5 bases at V and 3 bases at J, with 13 bases in the middle. From germline, CDR1 is LNHDA and CDR2 SQIVND (reference sequence). The CDR3: CASSAAGRDYGYTF. CDR3 coding DNA: TGTGCCAGTAGTGCAGCCGGCCGGGACTATGGCTACACCTTC.

The chain couples TRBV4-3 to TRBJ2-4; unclear D gene. V was clipped by 2 bases and J by 1 base, with 12 bases between them. The germline V gene encodes CDR1 LGHNA and CDR2 YSLEER. CDR3 length: 16 amino acids. The CDR3 protein is CASSQTVVPAKNIQYF. The CDR3 DNA reads as TGCGCCAGCAGCCAAACCGTAGTTCCGGCCAAAAACATTCAGTACTTC.

The chain carries TRBV30 and TRBJ1-1, with D unclear. This CDR3 has 15 residues. The germline gives CDR1 GTSNPN, CDR2 SVGIG (reference sequence). Trimming took 0 bases from V and 1 from J, leaving 12 bases between them. This CDR3 reads CAWSVNGGANTEAFF. In DNA form, the CDR3 reads TGTGCCTGGAGTGTTAACGGAGGAGCGAACACTGAAGCTTTCTTT.

This rearrangement joins TRBV11-2 to TRBJ2-4; possible D gene TRBD2, 5 bases. This CDR3 has 16 amino acids. Germline CDR1 and CDR2: SGHAT and FQNNGV. V was pared by 2 bases and J by 0 bases, with 11 bases between. The CDR3 DNA is TGTGCCAGCAGCTTAACCCTAGCCCTAGCCAAAAACATTCAGTACTTC. The encoded protein is CASSLTLALAKNIQYF.

V gene TRBV7-9 combines with J gene TRBJ2-7, with TRBD2 identical over 7 bases. J gave up 0 bases and V 3 bases, and 2 bases lay outside the gene matches. Germline assignment: CDR1 SEHNR and CDR2 FQNEAQ (reference sequence). There are 14 residues in the CDR3. CDR3 sequence: CASSFGGDSYEQYF. The CDR3 bases are TGTGCCAGCAGCTTTGGGGGGGACTCCTACGAGCAGTACTTC.

This chain uses TRBV15 with TRBJ2-3, with a tentative D call TRBD1 (6 bases). V lost 4 bases and J 3 bases, leaving 11 bases between the germline ends. Germline V gene data show CDR1 as LNHNV and CDR2 as YYDKDF (reference sequence). The CDR3 runs to 14 residues. The CDR3 loop is CATSTGVGTDTQYF. CDR3 sequence (DNA): TGTGCCACCAGCACAGGGGTTGGGACAGATACGCAGTATTTT.

The chain recombines TRBV13 with TRBJ2-7; maybe TRBD2 (6 bases). This CDR3 is 14 amino acids long. V dropped 2 bases and J dropped 5 bases, with 13 bases sitting between them. The V gene's germline CDR1 is PRHDT and CDR2 FYEKMQ (reference sequence). The CDR3 bases are TGTGCCAGCAGCTTATGGGGGGATTGGAACGAGCAGTACTTC. The encoded protein is CASSLWGDWNEQYF.

The chain has TRBV28 and TRBJ2-1; TRBD2 agrees at 9 bases. Germline V lookup: CDR1 MDHEN, CDR2 SYDVKM. This CDR3 contains 13 residues. V lost 3 bases and J lost 10; bases outside the gene matches: 4. The CDR3 coding sequence is TGTGCCAGCAGTTTTGCTAGCGGGGTCGAGCAGTTCTTC. Encoded protein: CASSFASGVEQFF.

About this clone itself: Within the sample, other DNA sequences also encode this same CDR3. CDR3 region: CASSLVGQGAYEQYF. The CDR3 DNA follows: TGTGCCAGCAGCTTAGTAGGACAGGGGGCCTACGAGCAGTACTTC. This chain joins TRBV7-9 and TRBJ2-7; 10 positions match TRBD1. Germline V gene lookup returns CDR1 SEHNR and CDR2 FQNEAQ (reference sequence). Trimming at V came to 1 base and at J to 2 bases, leaving 2 bases not matched to a gene. The CDR3 length is 15 residues. The full variable domain, in which reference TRBV7-9 and TRBJ2-7 provide the parts outside the CDR3, is DTGVSQNPRHKITKRGQNVTFRCDPISEHNRLYWYRQTLGQGPEFLTYFQNEAQLEKSRLLSDRFSAERPKGSFSTLEIQRTEQGDSAMYLCASSLVGQGAYEQYFGPGTRLTVT.

The gene calls are TRBV28 and TRBJ1-1, with D possibly being TRBD1 (6 bases). Trimming took off 2 bases at V and 5 bases at J, with 15 bases between the two ends. CDR1 is MDHEN, CDR2 SYDVKM, per germline. This CDR3 is built from 15 residues. This CDR3 reads CASSLGRGGWTEAFF. The CDR3 nucleotides are TGTGCCAGCAGTTTAGGGAGGGGGGGATGGACTGAAGCTTTCTTT.

In its sample, this clone was seen once. This chain joins TRBV7-9 and TRBJ1-1; D unclear. The V gene's germline CDR1 is SEHNR and CDR2 FQNEAQ (reference sequence). This CDR3 has 13 amino acids. V was clipped by 5 bases and J by 5 bases, with 12 bases between them. The CDR3 protein is CASSPETETEAFF. CDR3 DNA: TGTGCCAGCAGCCCTGAAACGGAAACTGAAGCTTTCTTT. Full variable domain (rest looked up from reference TRBV7-9 and TRBJ1-1): DTGVSQNPRHKITKRGQNVTFRCDPISEHNRLYWYRQTLGQGPEFLTYFQNEAQLEKSRLLSDRFSAERPKGSFSTLEIQRTEQGDSAMYLCASSPETETEAFFGQGTRLTVV.

The chain is built from TRBV27 and TRBJ2-7; D may be TRBD2 (6 bases). V lost 6 bases to trimming and J lost 5 bases, with 20 bases between them. The CDR3 is 15 residues long. Germline assignment: CDR1 MNHEY and CDR2 SMNVEV (reference sequence). The CDR3 sequence: CASRAGGQGRHEQYF. The CDR3 nucleotides are TGTGCCAGCAGGGCCGGAGGGCAGGGCCGACACGAGCAGTACTTC.

V is TRBV5-6 and J is TRBJ2-2; no clear D gene. V lost 5 bases, J lost 0 bases, and 2 bases lay in between. The CDR3 sequence is 12 residues long. Germline V gene data show CDR1 as SGHDT and CDR2 as YYEEEE. The CDR3 region has the DNA TGTGCCAGCAGGGCGAACACCGGGGAGCTGTTTTTT. Translation: CASRANTGELFF.